These 30 T cell receptor beta chains were all obtained from the same sample, sequenced in a study of blood T cell repertoires in COVID-19 (dated by TCRdb to 2020 to 2022). To prepare the library, the immunoSEQ multiplex PCR assay was applied. The table was pulled from immuneACCESS by TCRdb, which kept in-frame rearrangements only. Such tables lose some clones; where checked, under half of the loss comes from unresolved V genes, and the rest has no known cause. The table for this sample lists around 310,000 clones; around 90% of them were counted only once. The ten most abundant clones make up under 1.1% of the sample. Sequencing was carried out using peripheral blood. The receptors originated from a woman aged 40 to 55 with COVID-19, enrolled during active disease.

The chain couples TRBV6-6 to TRBJ1-1; D is undetermined. With 4 bases removed from V and 1 base from J, the gap between germline ends came to 13 bases. Germline V gene data show CDR1 as MNHNY and CDR2 as SVGAGI (reference sequence). The CDR3 runs to 15 residues. CDR3 nucleotide sequence: TGTGCCAGCAGTTCACATGACGGGTCGAACACTGAAGCTTTCTTT. Translation: CASSSHDGSNTEAFF.

V is TRBV9 and J is TRBJ2-1; D is perhaps TRBD2 (5 bases). This CDR3 is 15 amino acids long. Germline CDR1 and CDR2: SGDLS and YYNGEE. Trimming cost V 0 bases and J 7 bases, with 14 bases left between them. CDR3 in amino acids: CASSVAPGTGNEQFF. The CDR3 DNA follows: TGTGCCAGCAGCGTAGCTCCGGGCACGGGGAATGAGCAGTTCTTC.

The genes are TRBV11-1 and TRBJ1-1; TRBD1 matches 10 bases. Looked up from germline, CDR1 is SGHAT and CDR2 is FQDESV (reference sequence). This CDR3 region has 15 residues. The trim removed 4 bases at V and 4 bases at J, leaving 6 bases unmatched. The CDR3 region is CASSSRQGAFTEAFF. For the CDR3, the DNA is TGTGCCAGCAGCTCGCGACAGGGGGCTTTCACTGAAGCTTTCTTT.

This clone has a handful of counts. V usage is TRBV6-2 or TRBV6-3 and J usage is TRBJ1-2; D gene uncertain. CDR1 and CDR2 (germline): MNHEY, SVGEGT. Trimming removed 4 bases from V and 0 bases from J, with 6 bases in between. The CDR3 contains 13 residues. The CDR3 region is CASSFSTNYGYTF. In DNA form, the CDR3 reads TGTGCCAGCAGTTTTTCCACTAACTATGGCTACACCTTC.

The chain couples TRBV9 to TRBJ2-3, with D tentatively TRBD2 (5 bases). Trimming left V 2 bases short and J 5 bases short, with 12 bases between. This CDR3 region has 14 residues. CDR1 SGDLS and CDR2 YYNGEE come from the germline V gene. The CDR3 DNA reads as TGTGCCAGCAGCGTCACGGGGTCTGGAGATACGCAGTATTTT. Translating gives CASSVTGSGDTQYF. Together with reference TRBV9 and TRBJ2-3, the CDR3 gives the full variable domain: DSGVTQTPKHLITATGQRVTLRCSPRSGDLSVYWYQQSLDQGLQFLIQYYNGEERAKGNILERFSAQQFPDLHSELNLSSLELGDSALYFCASSVTGSGDTQYFGPGTRLTVL.

As regards this clone: Other nucleotide sequences in the sample specify the same CDR3. The genes are TRBV6-5 and TRBJ2-7, with D unclear. The CDR3 runs to 11 residues. V lost 3 bases and J 6 bases, leaving 6 bases between the germline ends. Germline V CDR1 and CDR2: MNHEY, SVGAGI. Here the CDR3 DNA reads TGTGCCAGCAGTTATTACTCCGAGCAGTACTTC. It yields the protein CASSYYSEQYF.

This chain uses TRBV28 with TRBJ1-4; possible D gene TRBD1, 5 bases. The V and J ends lost 5 bases and 8 bases respectively, with 9 bases between them. The CDR3 is 12 residues long. CDR1 MDHEN and CDR2 SYDVKM come from the germline V gene. The CDR3 DNA follows: TGTGCCAGCAGTATCCCAGGGGAAAAACTGTTTTTT. This translates into CASSIPGEKLFF. The full variable domain, rest sourced from reference TRBV28 and TRBJ1-4, is DVKVTQSSRYLVKRTGEKVFLECVQDMDHENMFWYRQDPGLGLRLIYFSYDVKMKEKGDIPEGYSVSREKKERFSLILESASTNQTSMYLCASSIPGEKLFFGSGTQLSVL.

CDR3 region: CASSRSGSSYNEQFF. The CDR3 DNA reads as TGTGCCAGCAGCAGGAGCGGAAGCTCCTACAATGAGCAGTTCTTC. The gene calls are TRBV11-3 and TRBJ2-1; possible D gene TRBD2, 5 bases. CDR1 is SGHNT, CDR2 YENEEA, per germline. The CDR3 extends over 15 amino acids. The V gene lost 5 bases and the J gene lost 0 bases, with 11 bases spanning the gap. Full variable domain (remainder filled in from reference TRBV11-3 and TRBJ2-1): EAGVVQSPRYKIIEKKQPVAFWCNPISGHNTLYWYLQNLGQGPELLIRYENEEAVDDSQLPKDRFSAERLKGVDSTLKIQPAELGDSAVYLCASSRSGSSYNEQFFGPGTRLTVL.

This chain's CDR3 is CASSFRNGEGYTGELFF. The CDR3, as DNA: TGTGCCAGCAGTTTTCGAAACGGGGAGGGTTACACCGGGGAGCTGTTTTTT. V is TRBV27 and J is TRBJ2-2, with TRBD2 matching 7 bases. The CDR3 sequence is 17 residues long. V was pared by 3 bases and J by 3 bases, with 10 bases of the junction left unmatched. The germline CDR1 and CDR2 sequences are MNHEY and SMNVEV (reference sequence).

The genes are TRBV30 and TRBJ2-7; TRBD1 might be the D (5 bases). Trimming stripped 2 bases from V and 4 bases from J, with 6 bases between. Germline V gene sequence: CDR1 GTSNPN, CDR2 SVGIG (reference sequence). This CDR3 is 11 amino acids long. CDR3 in DNA: TGTGCCTGGAGTAGACAGTACGAGCAGTACTTC. Protein sequence: CAWSRQYEQYF.

The V call is TRBV11-2, the J call TRBJ2-5, with 8 nucleotides matching TRBD1. Germline CDR1 and CDR2: SGHAT and FQNNGV. J gave up 6 bases and V 0 bases, and 6 bases lay outside the gene matches. The CDR3 runs 15 residues. CDR3 in amino acids: CASSLEQGEFQTQYF. The CDR3 DNA reads as TGTGCCAGCAGCTTAGAACAGGGGGAGTTTCAGACCCAGTACTTC.

The DNA for the CDR3 is TGTGCCAGTTCGACAGGGGCCAGCTCTGGAAACACCATATATTTT. It codes for CASSTGASSGNTIYF. The J gene is TRBJ1-3, the V gene TRBV28, with 8 nucleotides matching TRBD1. CDR1 is MDHEN, CDR2 SYDVKM, per germline. V shed 9 bases and J 0 bases; nucleotides not matched to a gene: 7. This CDR3 is built from 15 residues.

The chain carries TRBV7-8 and TRBJ1-1; D remains ambiguous. This CDR3 region has 15 residues. The V end was cut by 5 bases, the J end by 0 bases, with 13 bases between. In germline, CDR1 is SGHVS, CDR2 FQNEAQ. The CDR3 spells CASSPLGGLNTEAFF. DNA of the CDR3: TGTGCCAGCAGCCCTTTGGGAGGATTGAACACTGAAGCTTTCTTT.

With regard to this clone: The sample carries other DNA sequences with the same CDR3. CDR3 sequence reads: CASSLGQLNQPQHF. The CDR3 DNA reads as TGTGCCAGCAGCTTAGGACAGCTCAATCAGCCCCAGCATTTT. The chain carries TRBV7-9 and TRBJ1-5; the D gene is possibly TRBD1 (5 bases). There are 14 residues in the CDR3. Germline loops: CDR1 SEHNR, CDR2 FQNEAQ (reference sequence). V was shortened by 1 base and J by 3 bases, with 7 bases between the two germline ends.

The V and J genes are TRBV7-2 and TRBJ1-5; D gene ambiguous. The CDR3 has 15 amino acids. Germline CDR1 reads SGHTA; CDR2 reads FQGNSA. The ends were cut back, 1 base at V and 0 bases at J, with 7 bases in the middle. The DNA for the CDR3 is TGTGCCAGCAGCTTAGTCGGGGTTAGCAATCAGCCCCAGCATTTT. Protein product: CASSLVGVSNQPQHF.

This rearrangement joins TRBV7-6 to TRBJ2-3, with 8 bases aligning to TRBD2. Germline CDR1 SGHVS, CDR2 FNYEAQ. CDR3 length equals 15 residues. Trimming at V came to 5 bases and at J to 1 base, leaving 5 bases not matched to a gene. For the CDR3, the DNA is TGTGCCAGCAGCCTCCAAGCGGGAGGCACAGATACGCAGTATTTT. It codes for CASSLQAGGTDTQYF.

The chain couples TRBV6-1 to TRBJ2-7; 10 nucleotides match TRBD1. Trimming took 3 bases from V and 3 from J; bases not matched to a gene: 8. CDR1 and CDR2 (germline): MNHNS, SASEGT. The CDR3 loop spans 16 amino acids. The CDR3 reads CASSERQGANHYEQYF. The DNA for the CDR3 is TGTGCCAGCAGTGAGAGACAGGGGGCTAATCACTACGAGCAGTACTTC.

The chain combines TRBV9 with TRBJ2-1, with TRBD1 matching over 10 bases. Per germline, CDR1 SGDLS and CDR2 YYNGEE. After removal of 7 bases from V and 1 base from J, the junction contained 5 bases not matched to a gene. The CDR3 totals 15 residues. CDR3 coding DNA: TGTGCCAGCTCCAGACAGGGGGCATCCTACAATGAGCAGTTCTTC. This gives the protein CASSRQGASYNEQFF.

The chain employs TRBV28 and TRBJ2-7, with a possible D match to TRBD1 (6 bases). Germline V gives CDR1 MDHEN, CDR2 SYDVKM. The CDR3 runs to 15 residues. The V and J ends lost 2 bases and 6 bases respectively, with 17 bases between them. CDR3 protein: CASSLGGNRAVEQYF. For the CDR3, the DNA is TGTGCCAGCAGTTTAGGAGGTAACAGGGCGGTCGAGCAGTACTTC.

The chain couples TRBV6-4 to TRBJ1-6; maybe TRBD1 (5 bases). V was pared by 3 bases and J by 8 bases, with 11 bases between. Germline V CDR1 and CDR2: MRHNA, SNTAGT. The CDR3 has 14 residues. The CDR3 spells CASSEGGSYSPLHF. The CDR3 DNA is TGTGCCAGCAGTGAGGGGGGTTCCTATTCACCCCTCCACTTT.

The chain links TRBV12-3 or TRBV12-4 to TRBJ2-3; D might be TRBD2 (5 bases). The CDR3 extends over 13 amino acids. Trimming took off 3 bases at V and 6 bases at J, with 10 bases between the two ends. The CDR3 spells CASSLSRGDTQYF. As DNA, the CDR3 is TGTGCCAGCAGTTTGTCGCGAGGGGATACGCAGTATTTT.

This clone was seen just once. The chain has TRBV7-2 and TRBJ1-5; tentative D call: TRBD1 (6 bases). From germline, CDR1 is SGHTA and CDR2 FQGNSA. CDR3 size: 15 residues. V lost 5 bases and J 4 bases, leaving 15 bases between the germline ends. CDR3 amino acids: CASSPGTPQNQPQHF. In DNA form, the CDR3 reads TGTGCCAGCAGCCCCGGGACACCCCAGAATCAGCCCCAGCATTTT.

CDR3: CASSLYHSGGAYNEQFF. DNA of the CDR3: TGTGCCAGCAGCTTATATCATAGCGGGGGGGCCTACAATGAGCAGTTCTTC. The chain carries TRBV7-3 and TRBJ2-1; 11 bases fit TRBD2. Germline V CDR1 and CDR2: SGHTA, FQGTGA. This CDR3 is 17 amino acids long. J lost 2 bases, V lost 2 bases, and 5 bases had no gene match.

A few counts support this clone. The chain employs TRBV11-2 and TRBJ1-2, with D perhaps TRBD1 (5 bases). Trimming shortened V by 3 bases and J by 5 bases, and 10 bases separated the two germline ends. The CDR3 is 13 amino acids. Germline CDR1 reads SGHAT; CDR2 reads FQNNGV. CDR3 in amino acids: CASSLGHGYGYTF. CDR3 nucleotide sequence: TGTGCCAGCAGCTTGGGGCATGGGTATGGCTACACCTTC.

The J gene is TRBJ1-6, the V gene TRBV27; D gene unclear. The CDR3 has 15 residues. CDR1 and CDR2 (germline): MNHEY, SMNVEV (reference sequence). V lost 7 bases to trimming and J lost 4 bases, with 14 bases between them. CDR3 DNA sequence: TGTGCCAGCAACCTAGGCGCCCCTTATAATTCACCCCTCCACTTT. It encodes CASNLGAPYNSPLHF.

This clone was recorded once. The chain is built from TRBV7-2 and TRBJ2-7; 8 bases align to TRBD2. V gave up 5 bases and J gave up 3 bases; unmatched junction bases: 6. From germline, CDR1 is SGHTA and CDR2 FQGNSA. The CDR3 consists of 14 residues. The CDR3 nucleotides read TGTGCCAGCAGCCGGGGGGGAGGTTTCTACGAGCAGTACTTC. Translating it yields CASSRGGGFYEQYF. Full variable domain (rest looked up from reference TRBV7-2 and TRBJ2-7): GAGVSQSPSNKVTEKGKDVELRCDPISGHTALYWYRQSLGQGLEFLIYFQGNSAPDKSGLPSDRFSAERTGGSVSTLTIQRTQQEDSAVYLCASSRGGGFYEQYFGPGTRLTVT.

This chain links TRBV18 with TRBJ2-1, with 7 bases fitting TRBD2. V shed 3 bases, J shed 2 bases, and the junction held 10 bases outside the gene matches. Germline V gene data show CDR1 as KGHSH and CDR2 as LQKENI. The CDR3 covers 17 residues. CDR3 in amino acids: CASSPTTSRVTYNEQFF. The CDR3 DNA reads TGTGCCAGCTCACCGACGACTAGCCGAGTCACCTACAATGAGCAGTTCTTC.

This sequence joins TRBV7-2 and TRBJ1-2, with D perhaps matching TRBD1 (5 bases). The CDR3 runs 15 residues. Germline assignment: CDR1 SGHTA and CDR2 FQGNSA. V lost 0 bases to trimming and J lost 3 bases, with 11 bases between them. As DNA, the CDR3 is TGTGCCAGCAGCTTAGCCCCTCGCAGGGACTATGGCTACACCTTC. Translation gives CASSLAPRRDYGYTF.

This chain uses TRBV27 with TRBJ2-3; 8 bases fit TRBD2. V was pared by 5 bases and J by 2 bases, with 6 bases of the junction left unmatched. Germline V gene lookup returns CDR1 MNHEY and CDR2 SMNVEV (reference sequence). This CDR3 is built from 15 residues. Here the CDR3 reads CASSDRTSYTDTQYF. The DNA for the CDR3 is TGTGCCAGCAGTGATAGGACTAGCTACACAGATACGCAGTATTTT.

The V call is TRBV28, the J call TRBJ1-5; 11 bases match TRBD1. The CDR3 has 17 residues. CDR1 and CDR2 (germline): MDHEN, SYDVKM. V lost 6 bases and J lost 2; bases outside the gene matches: 9. CDR3 in amino acids: CASSSHRGQGGNQPQHF. CDR3 nucleotide sequence: TGTGCCAGCAGCTCTCACCGGGGACAGGGGGGCAATCAGCCCCAGCATTTT.